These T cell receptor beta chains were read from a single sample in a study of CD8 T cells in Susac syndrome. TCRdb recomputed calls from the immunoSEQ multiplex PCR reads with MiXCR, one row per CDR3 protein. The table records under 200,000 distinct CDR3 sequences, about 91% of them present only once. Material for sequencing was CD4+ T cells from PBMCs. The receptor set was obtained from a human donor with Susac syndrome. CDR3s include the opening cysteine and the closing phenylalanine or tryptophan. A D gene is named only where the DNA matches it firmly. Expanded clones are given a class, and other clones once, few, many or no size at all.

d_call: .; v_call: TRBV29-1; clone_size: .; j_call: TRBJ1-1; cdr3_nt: TGCAGCGTTTCCGGGAACACTGAAGCTTTCTTT; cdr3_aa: CSVSGNTEAFF
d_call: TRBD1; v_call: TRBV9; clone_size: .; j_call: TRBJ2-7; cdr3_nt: TGTGCCAGCAGCGTAGGACAGGGGGCGGGAGAGCAGTACTTC; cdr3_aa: CASSVGQGAGEQYF
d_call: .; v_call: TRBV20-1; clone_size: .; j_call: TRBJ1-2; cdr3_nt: TGCAGTGTTGCCCCCCCCACATATAACTATGGCTACACCTTC; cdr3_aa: CSVAPPTYNYGYTF
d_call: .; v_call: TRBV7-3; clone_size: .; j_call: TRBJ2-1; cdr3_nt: TGTGCCAGCAGCTCTTACCCTGTCCAGATTCCAAATGAGCAGTTCTTC; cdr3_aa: CASSSYPVQIPNEQFF
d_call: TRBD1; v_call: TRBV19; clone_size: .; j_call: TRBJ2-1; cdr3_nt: TGTGCCAGTAGTACCACAGGGGGAAAGCAGTTCTTC; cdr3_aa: CASSTTGGKQFF
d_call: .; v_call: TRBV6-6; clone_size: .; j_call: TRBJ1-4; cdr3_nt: TGTGCCAGCAGTTACTCGACGGGAAATGAAAAACTGTTTTTT; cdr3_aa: CASSYSTGNEKLFF
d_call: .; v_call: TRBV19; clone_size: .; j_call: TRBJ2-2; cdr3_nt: TGTGCCAGTAGTAAAGGACGCATGGACACCGGGGAGCTGTTTTTT; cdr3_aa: CASSKGRMDTGELFF
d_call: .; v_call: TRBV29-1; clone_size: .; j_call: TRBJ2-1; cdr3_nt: TGCAGCGTTGATAGCCCTAGCTCCTACAATGAGCAGTTCTTC; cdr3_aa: CSVDSPSSYNEQFF
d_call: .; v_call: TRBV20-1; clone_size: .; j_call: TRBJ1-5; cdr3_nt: TGCAGTGCTAGGGAATCGGGTCAGCCCCAGCATTTT; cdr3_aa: CSARESGQPQHF
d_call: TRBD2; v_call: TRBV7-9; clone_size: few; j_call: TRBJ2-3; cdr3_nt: TGTGCCAGCAGTTCATCGGGGGGGCCTACAGATACGCAGTATTTT; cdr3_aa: CASSSSGGPTDTQYF
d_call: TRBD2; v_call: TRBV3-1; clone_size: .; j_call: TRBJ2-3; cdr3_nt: TGTGCCAGCAGCCCTACGGGGGGGAGCACAGATACGCAGTATTTT; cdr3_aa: CASSPTGGSTDTQYF
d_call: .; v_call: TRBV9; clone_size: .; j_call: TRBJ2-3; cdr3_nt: TGTGCCAGCAGCGTATTGTCGGGGACCTTCACAGATACGCAGTATTTT; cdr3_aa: CASSVLSGTFTDTQYF
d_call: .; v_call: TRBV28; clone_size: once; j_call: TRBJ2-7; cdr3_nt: TGTGCCAGCAGAGCCGGGACACCCTACGAGCAGTACTTC; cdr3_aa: CASRAGTPYEQYF
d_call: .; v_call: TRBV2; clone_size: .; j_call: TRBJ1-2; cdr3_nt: TGTGCCAGCAGTGAAGGGACAAACTATGGCTACACCTTC; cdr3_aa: CASSEGTNYGYTF
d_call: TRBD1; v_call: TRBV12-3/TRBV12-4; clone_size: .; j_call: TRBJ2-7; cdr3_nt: TGTGCCAGCAGACGACAGGGAGTATACGAGCAGTACTTC; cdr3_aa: CASRRQGVYEQYF
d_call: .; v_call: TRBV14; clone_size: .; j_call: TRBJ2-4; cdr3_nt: TGTGCCAGCAGCCAACAGGGAGTGGCCAAAAACATTCAGTACTTC; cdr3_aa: CASSQQGVAKNIQYF
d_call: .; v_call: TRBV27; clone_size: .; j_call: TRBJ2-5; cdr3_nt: TGTGCCAGCAGTTTTCGGGCAACCGAGTACCAAGAGACCCAGTACTTC; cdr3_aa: CASSFRATEYQETQYF
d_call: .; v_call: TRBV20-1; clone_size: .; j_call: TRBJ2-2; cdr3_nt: TGCAGTGCTAGGGGTCTTCGGGACCCCACCGGGGAGCTGTTTTTT; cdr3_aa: CSARGLRDPTGELFF
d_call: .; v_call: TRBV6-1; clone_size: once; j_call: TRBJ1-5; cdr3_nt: TGTGCCAGCAGTGAGGGGGGTGTTCAGCCCCAGCATTTT; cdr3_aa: CASSEGGVQPQHF
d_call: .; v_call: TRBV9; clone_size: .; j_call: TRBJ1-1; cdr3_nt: TGTGCCAGCAGCGTAGCTCGGGTGGGGACTGAAGCTTTCTTT; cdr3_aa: CASSVARVGTEAFF
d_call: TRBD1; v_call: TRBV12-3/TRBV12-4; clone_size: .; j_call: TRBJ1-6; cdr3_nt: TGTGCCAGCAGTTTGGGACAGGGGGATACTTCACCCCTCCACTTT; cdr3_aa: CASSLGQGDTSPLHF
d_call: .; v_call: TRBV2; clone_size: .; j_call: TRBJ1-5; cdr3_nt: TGTGCCAGCAGTGATCCGGATCAGCCCCAGCATTTT; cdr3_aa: CASSDPDQPQHF
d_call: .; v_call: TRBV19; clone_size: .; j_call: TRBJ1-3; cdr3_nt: TGTGCCAGTAGTATTCTGAGAGCTGGAAACACCATATATTTT; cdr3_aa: CASSILRAGNTIYF
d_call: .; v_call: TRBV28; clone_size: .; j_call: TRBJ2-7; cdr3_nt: TGTGCCAGCCGTAGACAGGGTAGCGGGTACGAGCAGTACTTC; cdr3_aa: CASRRQGSGYEQYF
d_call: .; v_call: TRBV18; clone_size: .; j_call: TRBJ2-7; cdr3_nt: TGTGCCAGCTCACCATCGGCAGACAACTACGAGCAGTACTTC; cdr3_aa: CASSPSADNYEQYF
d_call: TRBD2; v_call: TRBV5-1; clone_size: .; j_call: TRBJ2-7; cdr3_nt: TGCGCCAGCAGCTTGAAACTAGCGGGAGGAAACGAGCAGTACTTC; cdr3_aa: CASSLKLAGGNEQYF
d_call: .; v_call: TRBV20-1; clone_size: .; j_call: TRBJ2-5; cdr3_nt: TGCAGTGCTAGAGAGGCAGCCCGTCAAGAGACCCAGTACTTC; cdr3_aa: CSAREAARQETQYF
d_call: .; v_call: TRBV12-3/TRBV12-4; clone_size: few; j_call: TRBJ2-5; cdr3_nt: TGTGCCAGCAGTACAGGAGAGACCCAGTACTTC; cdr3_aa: CASSTGETQYF
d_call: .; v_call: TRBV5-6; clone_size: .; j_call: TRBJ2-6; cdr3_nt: TGTGCCAGCAGCCGCCGAAGTGGTCTGGGGGCCAACGTCCTGACTTTC; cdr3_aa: CASSRRSGLGANVLTF
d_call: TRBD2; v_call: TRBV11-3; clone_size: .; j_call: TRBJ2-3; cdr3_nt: TGTGCCAGCAGCTACGGACTAGCGGGAGGCACAGATACGCAGTATTTT; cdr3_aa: CASSYGLAGGTDTQYF